What follows is one TCR beta chain and its context. The assay was immunoSEQ multiplex PCR, and TCRdb's table has in-frame clones only and misses some. The table lists 950,000 to 1,300,000 clones, about three quarters of them singletons. This sample is drawn from a study of shared clonotypes between healthy human individuals. The germline gives CDR1 SGHKS, CDR2 YYEKEE (reference sequence). The CDR3 spans 14 residues. V lost 0 bases and J lost 4, with 9 bases in between. Source material: memory CD4+ T cells sorted from blood. The subset: CD45RA-negative fraction. The sequence derives from a man in his late teens or twenties in good health. The chain uses TRBV5-5 and TRBJ2-3; no clear D. The CDR3 DNA follows: TGTGCCAGCAGCTTGGGTCACCTTCCAGATACGCAGTATTTT. It specifies CASSLGHLPDTQYF. The complete variable domain, with remaining parts taken from reference TRBV5-5 and TRBJ2-3, reads DAGVTQSPTHLIKTRGQQVTLRCSPISGHKSVSWYQQVLGQGPQFIFQYYEKEERGRGNFPDRFSARQFPNYSSELNVNALLLGDSALYLCASSLGHLPDTQYFGPGTRLTVL.